This T cell receptor (beta chain) derives from a study of T cells after yellow fever vaccination. Germline V gives CDR1 LGHNA, CDR2 YNFKEQ. V shed 1 base and J 2 bases; nucleotides not matched to a gene: 8. The CDR3 length is 18 residues. Overall study findings and caveats: Abundant clonotypes from the bulk population could have been carried over as contaminants into FACS-sorted repertoires. Re-detected after boosting: most primary clones, approximately 97% of CD4 and less than 90% of CD8.

This clonotype has a count of ten or more. A 5'RACE template-switching step, the method used to make TCR cDNA, added a universal primer site and UMIs. MiXCR, run by TCRdb on the 5' RACE reads, gives a single entry per CDR3 protein. The data show about 21,000 distinct CDR3 sequences, with around 5.2% seen just once and roughly 20% held by the top ten. The sequencing here drew on PBMCs, either bulk or a sorted T-cell subset (CD4+, CD8+, memory, or dextramer-sorted; not recorded which), taken around 45 days after the first yellow fever vaccination. The TCR originated in a young man who received the YFV17D yellow fever vaccine. This chain connects TRBV4-2 to TRBJ2-1; TRBD2 matches 10 bases. CDR3 region: CASSQGYNSGGAYNEQFF. CDR3 nucleotides: TGTGCCAGCAGCCAAGGATATAACAGCGGGGGGGCCTACAATGAGCAGTTCTTC.